This T cell receptor beta chain was sequenced during a study of blood T cell repertoires in COVID-19. Study as a whole: There were acute and convalescent COVID-19 samples, and they came from the United States, Italy and Spain. In each case, the material was cDNA or gDNA derived from T cells, B-cell-depleted T cells, or PBMCs.

Authors' methods: Cell counts per sample came from amplifying reference gene primers. Repertoires were generated with immunoSEQ multiplex PCR, while TCRdb's copy carries only in-frame clones and drops some. The V and J calls and clone size are taken from that table; D and trimming were inferred from the DNA. Counted here are under 30,000 clones, 70% to 90% occurring once; the ten biggest clones make up around 12%. The receptor was isolated from a human donor in a cohort sampled during active COVID-19. The donor label of this sample is uncertain. The sample taken for sequencing was peripheral blood.

CDR3 sequence (DNA): TGTGCCAGCAGTCAACAGGAGACCTACGAGCAGTACTTC. Translating it yields CASSQQETYEQYF. The V call is TRBV27, the J call TRBJ2-7; weak D call: TRBD1 (5 bases). Trimming cost V 5 bases and J 2 bases, with 10 bases left between them. This CDR3 has 13 residues. Germline V CDR1 and CDR2: MNHEY, SMNVEV (reference sequence).